These 23 T cell receptor beta chains share one sample of origin, sequenced in a study of cytomegalovirus exposure and HLA in healthy donors. The PCR employed 60 Vbeta primers together with 13 Jbeta primers. Assay: immunoSEQ multiplex PCR; the TCRdb copy retains only in-frame clones and omits some. The table includes over 110,000 clones, 82% detected once. Sequencing used PBMCs. The source of these receptors is a male donor in good health and CMV-seronegative.

The chain has TRBV30 and TRBJ2-1; TRBD2 matches at 7 bases. This CDR3 is 14 amino acids long. Germline V gene data show CDR1 as GTSNPN and CDR2 as SVGIG (reference sequence). Trimming removed 4 bases from V and 1 base from J; junction bases left unmatched: 4. The CDR3 here is CAWITSDSYNEQFF. DNA for the CDR3: TGTGCCTGGATTACTAGCGATTCCTACAATGAGCAGTTCTTC.

V is TRBV30 and J is TRBJ1-5; TRBD1 matches 7 bases. The CDR3 contains 15 residues. Germline CDR1 reads GTSNPN; CDR2 reads SVGIG (reference sequence). V dropped 3 bases and J dropped 5; count of bases not matched to a gene: 10. CDR3 sequence: CAWSPAGTAYQPQHF. Written as DNA, the CDR3 is TGTGCCTGGAGCCCCGCCGGGACAGCCTATCAGCCCCAGCATTTT.

The chain carries TRBV28 and TRBJ1-1; D uncertain. V lost 3 bases, J lost 3 bases, and 11 bases lay in between. The CDR3 is 14 amino acids. Per germline, CDR1 MDHEN and CDR2 SYDVKM. CDR3 amino acids: CASSFPEKHTEAFF. DNA for the CDR3: TGTGCCAGCAGTTTCCCCGAGAAACACACTGAAGCTTTCTTT.

The table lists this clone with a count of one. The chain recombines TRBV6-5 with TRBJ2-2; the match to TRBD2 covers 9 bases. Germline V lookup: CDR1 MNHEY, CDR2 SVGAGI. The junction had 5 bases not matched to a gene; V was cut back by 6 bases and J by 6 bases. The CDR3 runs 14 residues. The CDR3 DNA reads TGTGCCAGCAGGTCCGCGGGAGGGCCCGGGGAGCTGTTTTTT. Amino acids: CASRSAGGPGELFF.

This sequence joins TRBV19 and TRBJ1-5; 10 bases are shared with TRBD1. V dropped 1 base and J dropped 7; count of bases not matched to a gene: 7. The CDR3 is 16 residues long. Germline CDR1 LNHDA, CDR2 SQIVND (reference sequence). Written as DNA, the CDR3 is TGTGCCAGTAGTATAGCATCGGGACAGGGGCTACAGCCCCAGCATTTT. Its protein is CASSIASGQGLQPQHF.

As regards this clone: This sample includes further DNA sequences coding for the same CDR3. The chain employs TRBV7-9 and TRBJ1-1; 10 bases line up with TRBD1. Germline V gene sequence: CDR1 SEHNR, CDR2 FQNEAQ (reference sequence). The J segment lost 3 bases and the V segment lost 5 bases, leaving 3 bases of the junction unmatched. The CDR3 is 14 amino acids. The CDR3 DNA reads TGTGCCAGCAGCCTTGGACAGGGGGACACTGAAGCTTTCTTT. Its protein is CASSLGQGDTEAFF.

V is TRBV29-1 and J is TRBJ2-7; the D gene is possibly TRBD2 (6 bases). Germline V lookup: CDR1 SQVTM, CDR2 ANQGSEA. The CDR3 runs 13 residues. Trimming shortened V by 6 bases and J by 5 bases, and 17 bases separated the two germline ends. The CDR3, as DNA: TGCAGCGTGGGAACGGGTAAGCGGGACGAGCAGTACTTC. Translation: CSVGTGKRDEQYF.

The chain combines TRBV27 with TRBJ2-7; 8 bases map to TRBD2. In germline, CDR1 is MNHEY, CDR2 SMNVEV (reference sequence). CDR3 length equals 15 residues. V lost 1 base, J lost 2 bases, and 4 bases stayed unmatched. The CDR3 spells CASSLFPGGPYEQYF. In DNA form, the CDR3 reads TGTGCCAGCAGTTTATTCCCGGGAGGGCCCTACGAGCAGTACTTC.

In this sample, this clone turned up once. The chain has TRBV7-9 and TRBJ2-3; 8 nucleotides match TRBD2. The CDR3 is made up of 16 amino acids. Trimming took 7 bases from V and 0 from J; bases not matched to a gene: 9. Germline lookup yields CDR1 SEHNR and CDR2 FQNEAQ (reference sequence). The CDR3 is CASIWTSFSSTDTQYF. The CDR3 nucleotides read TGTGCCAGCATCTGGACTAGCTTCTCTAGCACAGATACGCAGTATTTT.

The chain uses TRBV6-1 and TRBJ1-3; 8 positions agree with TRBD1. CDR3 length: 15 amino acids. The germline V gene encodes CDR1 MNHNS and CDR2 SASEGT. With V trimmed by 4 bases and J by 4 bases, 6 bases remained unmatched. CDR3 nucleotides: TGTGCCAGCAGTGCCAACGGACAGGGCGGAAACACCATATATTTT. It translates to CASSANGQGGNTIYF.

This sequence joins TRBV14 and TRBJ1-2; D is undetermined. Germline V gives CDR1 SGHDN, CDR2 FVKESK. V lost 0 bases and J lost 2, with 4 bases in between. The CDR3 loop spans 13 amino acids. In DNA, the CDR3 is TGTGCCAGCAGCCAAGACAGGAACTATGGCTACACCTTC. This codes for CASSQDRNYGYTF.

The rearrangement uses TRBV6-5 and TRBJ2-7, with 7 bases that match TRBD2. Germline loops: CDR1 MNHEY, CDR2 SVGAGI. The length of the CDR3 is 15 residues. V shed 2 bases and J 4 bases; nucleotides not matched to a gene: 8. CDR3 coding DNA: TGTGCCAGCAGTTACAACCGGGACTATCTGTACGAGCAGTACTTC. Its protein product is CASSYNRDYLYEQYF.

This sequence joins TRBV7-3 and TRBJ2-2, with D possibly TRBD1 on 5 matching bases. The V end lost 1 base, the J end lost 5 bases, and 11 bases lay between the germline ends. The CDR3 spans 15 residues. The germline V gene encodes CDR1 SGHTA and CDR2 FQGTGA. The CDR3 region is CASSLIGQGTGELFF. CDR3 sequence (DNA): TGTGCCAGCAGCTTAATTGGCCAGGGAACCGGGGAGCTGTTTTTT.

The chain combines TRBV2 with TRBJ2-5; tentative D call: TRBD2 (6 bases). There are 15 residues in the CDR3. CDR1 is SNHLY and CDR2 is FYNNEI in the germline V gene. Trimming stripped 3 bases from V and 0 bases from J, with 11 bases between. The CDR3 bases are TGTGCCAGCAGTGACTGGCGGGAATACCAAGAGACCCAGTACTTC. It encodes CASSDWREYQETQYF. The variable domain in full, with the rest retrieved from reference TRBV2 and TRBJ2-5, is EPEVTQTPSHQVTQMGQEVILRCVPISNHLYFYWYRQILGQKVEFLVSFYNNEISEKSEIFDDQFSVERPDGSNFTLKIRSTKLEDSAMYFCASSDWREYQETQYFGPGTRLLVL.

The gene calls are TRBV2 and TRBJ2-4, with TRBD2 matching over 14 bases. V shed 2 bases, J shed 9 bases, and the junction held 6 bases outside the gene matches. Per the germline V gene, CDR1 is SNHLY and CDR2 is FYNNEI. The CDR3 loop spans 16 amino acids. CDR3 bases: TGTGCCAGCAGTGAACCGACTAGCGGGAGGGGGGGCATTCAGTACTTC. Translated, it gives CASSEPTSGRGGIQYF.

The chain uses TRBV19 and TRBJ2-1, with D perhaps TRBD1 (5 bases). From germline, CDR1 is LNHDA and CDR2 SQIVND (reference sequence). Between the trimmed V and J ends, which lost 1 base and 3 bases, there was a span of 10 bases. This CDR3 is 15 amino acids long. CDR3 protein: CASSIAGLRYNEQFF. CDR3 nucleotide sequence: TGTGCCAGTAGTATAGCAGGGCTACGCTACAATGAGCAGTTCTTC.

The J gene is TRBJ2-5, the V gene TRBV23-1; perhaps TRBD2 as D (5 bases). TRBV23-1 belongs to the ORF category, with a function that is uncertain. The V and J ends lost 6 bases and 4 bases respectively, with 12 bases between them. The CDR3 is 13 residues long. DNA for the CDR3: TGCGCCAGCAGACGGGGAAAGTTAGAGACCCAGTACTTC. The encoded protein is CASRRGKLETQYF.

This clone was observed once. V usage is TRBV9 and J usage is TRBJ2-7, with TRBD2 identical over 14 bases. This CDR3 contains 13 residues. CDR1 SGDLS and CDR2 YYNGEE come from the germline V gene. The V gene end was trimmed by 2 bases and the J gene end by 11 bases; junction bases not matched to a gene: 3. CDR3 sequence reads: CASSVGTSGSKYF. In DNA form, the CDR3 reads TGTGCCAGCAGCGTCGGGACTAGCGGGAGTAAGTACTTC.

The chain combines TRBV7-8 with TRBJ2-3; D is undetermined. From germline, CDR1 is SGHVS and CDR2 FQNEAQ. V was pared by 4 bases and J by 0 bases, with 2 bases between. The CDR3 covers 12 residues. CDR3 residues: CASSSSTDTQYF. The CDR3 nucleotides are TGTGCCAGCAGCTCTAGCACAGATACGCAGTATTTT.

The chain carries TRBV11-2 and TRBJ2-7; weak D call: TRBD1 (5 bases). V lost 5 bases and J 2 bases, leaving 13 bases between the germline ends. The CDR3 runs to 14 residues. Germline V gives CDR1 SGHAT, CDR2 FQNNGV. CDR3 coding DNA: TGTGCCAGCAGCACCGGCACAGGTCCCTACGAGCAGTACTTC. This sequence encodes CASSTGTGPYEQYF.

For the CDR3, the DNA is TGCGCCAGCAGCCAGGTAGCAGATACGCAGTATTTT. Encoded protein: CASSQVADTQYF. The rearrangement joins TRBV4-1 to TRBJ2-3; no clear D gene. Germline V gives CDR1 MGHRA, CDR2 YSYEKL. This CDR3 is built from 12 residues. The V end was cut by 3 bases, the J end by 4 bases, with 5 bases between.

This clone was counted a single time. The chain uses TRBV6-5 and TRBJ2-1; D perhaps matches TRBD2 (6 bases). The V gene's germline CDR1 is MNHEY and CDR2 SVGAGI. V gave up 8 bases and J gave up 9 bases, with 17 bases separating them. CDR3 size: 13 residues. The CDR3 sequence: CASLARAGGEQFF. The CDR3 DNA is TGTGCCAGCTTAGCCAGGGCCGGGGGTGAGCAGTTCTTC.

The genes are TRBV10-1 and TRBJ1-5, with 7 bases fitting TRBD1. The CDR3 consists of 16 residues. The J segment lost 6 bases and the V segment lost 0 bases, leaving 8 bases of the junction unmatched. Germline CDR1 is WNHNN and CDR2 is SYGVQD (reference sequence). CDR3 region: CASSESGGQTFQPQHF. Written as DNA, the CDR3 is TGCGCCAGCAGTGAGTCGGGGGGACAGACTTTTCAGCCCCAGCATTTT.